The rows below give T cell receptor beta chains drawn from one sample of a study of blood T cells in healthy people across ages. Each CDR3 protein is one row after TCRdb ran MiXCR on the 5' RACE reads. The sample shows fewer than 600,000 distinct CDR3 sequences, about 27% of them seen only once. The same sample was also used in a study of T cells of mothers and their children.

Sequencing input: blood. The receptors here all came from a boy aged 2 to 9 in good health. CDR3s include the opening cysteine and the closing phenylalanine or tryptophan. D genes are given only for firm matches. Clone sizes are given selectively: once, few, many, or a class where the clone is expanded.

v_call: TRBV7-9; j_call: TRBJ2-5; d_call: -; clone_size: few; cdr3_aa: CASSLSPQGQETQYF; cdr3_nt: TGTGCCAGCAGCTTATCCCCCCAGGGGCAAGAGACCCAGTACTTC
v_call: TRBV30; j_call: TRBJ2-7; d_call: -; clone_size: -; cdr3_aa: CAWARDSPYEQYF; cdr3_nt: TGTGCCTGGGCCCGGGACTCCCCCTACGAGCAGTACTTC
v_call: TRBV12-3/TRBV12-4; j_call: TRBJ2-1; d_call: TRBD2; clone_size: -; cdr3_aa: CASSPQGTSGYNEQFF; cdr3_nt: TGTGCCAGCAGCCCGCAAGGGACTAGCGGATACAATGAGCAGTTCTTC
v_call: TRBV20-1; j_call: TRBJ2-5; d_call: TRBD2; clone_size: -; cdr3_aa: CSATLAGGPTGSRETQYF; cdr3_nt: TGCAGTGCTACCCTAGCGGGAGGGCCAACGGGGTCGCGAGAGACCCAGTACTTC
v_call: TRBV7-9; j_call: TRBJ2-3; d_call: -; clone_size: few; cdr3_aa: CASSSAGRLSQITDTQYF; cdr3_nt: TGTGCCAGCAGCTCCGCGGGGCGCCTTTCCCAAATTACAGATACGCAGTATTTT
v_call: TRBV3-1; j_call: TRBJ2-7; d_call: TRBD2; clone_size: -; cdr3_aa: CASSRGTSAPKDEQYF; cdr3_nt: TGTGCCAGCAGCCGCGGGACTAGCGCCCCAAAGGACGAGCAGTACTTC
v_call: TRBV15; j_call: TRBJ2-2; d_call: -; clone_size: -; cdr3_aa: CATSRPLRPGELFF; cdr3_nt: TGTGCCACCAGCAGACCCCTCCGGCCCGGGGAGCTGTTTTTT
v_call: TRBV20-1; j_call: TRBJ2-5; d_call: TRBD1; clone_size: -; cdr3_aa: CSARDTGGSRETQYF; cdr3_nt: TGCAGTGCTAGAGATACAGGGGGCAGTAGGGAGACCCAGTACTTC
v_call: TRBV15; j_call: TRBJ1-6; d_call: -; clone_size: few; cdr3_aa: CATSRDGHSPLHF; cdr3_nt: TGTGCCACCAGCAGAGATGGCCATTCACCCCTCCACTTT
v_call: TRBV7-2; j_call: TRBJ2-5; d_call: -; clone_size: many; cdr3_aa: CASTRGSTETQYF; cdr3_nt: TGTGCCAGCACCCGAGGGAGTACAGAGACCCAGTACTTC
v_call: TRBV7-9; j_call: TRBJ2-7; d_call: -; clone_size: once; cdr3_aa: CASSSPELSTDLHYEQYF; cdr3_nt: TGTGCCAGCAGCTCCCCTGAACTATCTACAGACCTGCACTACGAGCAGTACTTC
v_call: TRBV20-1; j_call: TRBJ2-7; d_call: TRBD1; clone_size: -; cdr3_aa: CSAKTGGVDEQYF; cdr3_nt: TGCAGTGCCAAGACAGGGGGCGTGGACGAGCAGTACTTC
v_call: TRBV6-5; j_call: TRBJ1-1; d_call: -; clone_size: few; cdr3_aa: CASSYGSGNTEAFF; cdr3_nt: TGTGCCAGCAGTTACGGGTCGGGTAACACTGAAGCTTTCTTT
v_call: TRBV9; j_call: TRBJ2-3; d_call: -; clone_size: -; cdr3_aa: CASSVNAERRTQYF; cdr3_nt: TGTGCCAGCAGCGTAAACGCGGAGAGGAGGACGCAGTATTTT
v_call: TRBV5-1; j_call: TRBJ2-4; d_call: -; clone_size: many; cdr3_aa: CASSPIGGLGNIQYF; cdr3_nt: TGCGCCAGCAGCCCAATAGGGGGGCTCGGAAACATTCAGTACTTC
v_call: TRBV29-1; j_call: TRBJ2-3; d_call: TRBD1; clone_size: few; cdr3_aa: CSAQPDRTTDTQYF; cdr3_nt: TGCAGCGCCCAACCGGACAGGACCACAGATACGCAGTATTTT
v_call: TRBV12-3/TRBV12-4; j_call: TRBJ2-7; d_call: TRBD2; clone_size: few; cdr3_aa: CASSDAGADSYEQYF; cdr3_nt: TGTGCCAGCAGCGATGCGGGAGCGGACTCCTACGAGCAGTACTTC
v_call: TRBV2; j_call: TRBJ2-5; d_call: -; clone_size: -; cdr3_aa: CASSVNPRQKETQYF; cdr3_nt: TGTGCCAGCAGTGTGAATCCGCGACAGAAAGAGACCCAGTACTTC
v_call: TRBV5-6; j_call: TRBJ2-2; d_call: -; clone_size: -; cdr3_aa: CASSLISTRTGELFF; cdr3_nt: TGTGCCAGCAGCTTGATCAGCACTAGGACCGGGGAGCTGTTTTTT
v_call: TRBV20-1; j_call: TRBJ1-1; d_call: -; clone_size: -; cdr3_aa: CSGLEMNTEAFF; cdr3_nt: TGCAGTGGGCTGGAGATGAACACTGAAGCTTTCTTT
v_call: TRBV2; j_call: TRBJ2-5; d_call: -; clone_size: -; cdr3_aa: CASRGDETQYF; cdr3_nt: TGTGCCAGCAGAGGTGATGAGACCCAGTACTTC
v_call: TRBV27; j_call: TRBJ2-7; d_call: TRBD2; clone_size: -; cdr3_aa: CASSFRGRASNEQYF; cdr3_nt: TGTGCCAGCAGTTTCCGTGGGAGGGCCTCCAACGAGCAGTACTTC
v_call: TRBV6-2/TRBV6-3; j_call: TRBJ2-3; d_call: -; clone_size: few; cdr3_aa: CASAGGRDEDTQYF; cdr3_nt: TGTGCCAGCGCGGGTGGAAGGGATGAAGATACGCAGTATTTT
v_call: TRBV29-1; j_call: TRBJ2-3; d_call: -; clone_size: -; cdr3_aa: CSVEDHRVLGADTQYF; cdr3_nt: TGCAGCGTTGAAGATCACAGGGTCCTCGGTGCAGATACGCAGTATTTT
v_call: TRBV27; j_call: TRBJ1-4; d_call: TRBD1; clone_size: -; cdr3_aa: CASSWTGGAFTNEKLFF; cdr3_nt: TGTGCCAGCAGTTGGACAGGGGGCGCGTTCACTAATGAAAAACTGTTTTTT
v_call: TRBV30; j_call: TRBJ2-7; d_call: TRBD2; clone_size: -; cdr3_aa: CAWTRPRTSGDNEQYF; cdr3_nt: TGTGCCTGGACCCGACCAAGGACTAGCGGGGATAACGAGCAGTACTTC
v_call: TRBV5-1; j_call: TRBJ2-5; d_call: -; clone_size: -; cdr3_aa: CASSLDPASTRAETQYF; cdr3_nt: TGCGCCAGCAGCTTGGATCCCGCCAGCACGAGGGCAGAGACCCAGTACTTC
v_call: TRBV5-1; j_call: TRBJ1-1; d_call: TRBD1; clone_size: -; cdr3_aa: CASSEPGGHTEAFF; cdr3_nt: TGCGCCAGCAGCGAACCAGGGGGCCACACTGAAGCTTTCTTT
v_call: TRBV20-1; j_call: TRBJ2-1; d_call: -; clone_size: few; cdr3_aa: CSARKGDEQFF; cdr3_nt: TGCAGTGCTAGAAAAGGCGATGAGCAGTTCTTC
v_call: TRBV6-1; j_call: TRBJ2-7; d_call: TRBD2; clone_size: -; cdr3_aa: CASSEIAGYEQYF; cdr3_nt: TGTGCCAGCAGTGAAATAGCGGGCTACGAGCAGTACTTC
v_call: TRBV5-1; j_call: TRBJ1-4; d_call: -; clone_size: -; cdr3_aa: CASSLNYGGQEKLFF; cdr3_nt: TGCGCCAGCAGCTTGAATTACGGGGGCCAGGAAAAACTGTTTTTT
v_call: TRBV6-1; j_call: TRBJ1-2; d_call: -; clone_size: few; cdr3_aa: CASRVAVQDGYTF; cdr3_nt: TGTGCCAGCAGAGTAGCAGTGCAGGACGGCTACACCTTC
v_call: TRBV4-1; j_call: TRBJ2-5; d_call: -; clone_size: few; cdr3_aa: CASSHADSQETQYF; cdr3_nt: TGCGCCAGCAGCCATGCGGACTCGCAAGAGACCCAGTACTTC
v_call: TRBV6-2/TRBV6-3; j_call: TRBJ2-6; d_call: TRBD2; clone_size: many; cdr3_aa: CASRAHQTSGGSGANVLTF; cdr3_nt: TGTGCCAGCCGAGCGCATCAGACTAGCGGGGGCTCTGGGGCCAACGTCCTGACTTTC
v_call: TRBV5-1; j_call: TRBJ2-1; d_call: TRBD2; clone_size: -; cdr3_aa: CASSFRLAGYNEQFF; cdr3_nt: TGCGCCAGCAGCTTCCGACTAGCGGGTTACAATGAGCAGTTCTTC
v_call: TRBV10-3; j_call: TRBJ2-1; d_call: TRBD2; clone_size: -; cdr3_aa: CATRTSGEGNEQFF; cdr3_nt: TGTGCCACCAGGACTAGCGGGGAGGGGAATGAGCAGTTCTTC
v_call: TRBV7-9; j_call: TRBJ2-7; d_call: -; clone_size: few; cdr3_aa: CASSLLGGGYEQYF; cdr3_nt: TGTGCCAGCAGCTTACTAGGGGGTGGATACGAGCAGTACTTC
v_call: TRBV27; j_call: TRBJ1-2; d_call: TRBD1; clone_size: few; cdr3_aa: CASTAGQGAGYGYTF; cdr3_nt: TGTGCCAGCACCGCGGGACAGGGGGCAGGCTATGGCTACACCTTC
v_call: TRBV11-2; j_call: TRBJ1-1; d_call: -; clone_size: -; cdr3_aa: CASSFLGSRQGAFF; cdr3_nt: TGTGCCAGCAGCTTCCTCGGATCCAGGCAAGGGGCTTTCTTT
v_call: TRBV9; j_call: TRBJ1-2; d_call: -; clone_size: -; cdr3_aa: CASSSSPGQGSGYTF; cdr3_nt: TGTGCCAGCAGCTCCTCACCAGGGCAGGGTTCCGGCTACACCTTC
v_call: TRBV7-6; j_call: TRBJ2-7; d_call: TRBD1; clone_size: -; cdr3_aa: CASSTDRVRQYF; cdr3_nt: TGTGCCAGCAGCACCGACAGGGTCCGGCAGTACTTC
v_call: TRBV25-1; j_call: TRBJ2-2; d_call: -; clone_size: -; cdr3_aa: CASRDSAESTGELFF; cdr3_nt: TGTGCCAGCAGAGACTCAGCGGAGTCCACCGGGGAGCTGTTTTTT
v_call: TRBV5-1; j_call: TRBJ1-1; d_call: -; clone_size: -; cdr3_aa: CASSLDGGPNTEAFF; cdr3_nt: TGCGCCAGCAGCTTGGACGGGGGCCCGAACACTGAAGCTTTCTTT
v_call: TRBV20-1; j_call: TRBJ1-4; d_call: -; clone_size: -; cdr3_aa: CSASPLREAEKLFF; cdr3_nt: TGCAGTGCTAGTCCCCTTAGAGAGGCTGAAAAACTGTTTTTT
v_call: TRBV6-5; j_call: TRBJ2-3; d_call: -; clone_size: -; cdr3_aa: CASSYSGTSTDTQYF; cdr3_nt: TGTGCCAGCAGTTACTCGGGAACTAGCACAGATACGCAGTATTTT
v_call: TRBV6-5; j_call: TRBJ2-7; d_call: TRBD2; clone_size: few; cdr3_aa: CASSYSPPRTSGRRGYEQYF; cdr3_nt: TGTGCCAGCAGTTACTCACCGCCCCGGACTAGCGGGAGAAGGGGTTACGAGCAGTACTTC
v_call: TRBV7-2; j_call: TRBJ2-1; d_call: -; clone_size: few; cdr3_aa: CASSLELAYNEQFF; cdr3_nt: TGTGCCAGCAGCTTAGAACTCGCCTACAATGAGCAGTTCTTC
v_call: TRBV14; j_call: TRBJ2-5; d_call: TRBD2; clone_size: -; cdr3_aa: CASSQQNGGSQETQYF; cdr3_nt: TGTGCCAGCAGCCAACAGAACGGCGGGAGCCAAGAGACCCAGTACTTC
v_call: TRBV24-1; j_call: TRBJ2-2; d_call: -; clone_size: once; cdr3_aa: CATSDIQGDGELFF; cdr3_nt: TGTGCCACCAGTGATATTCAGGGTGACGGGGAGCTGTTTTTT
v_call: TRBV7-9; j_call: TRBJ2-5; d_call: -; clone_size: -; cdr3_aa: CASRSTPGLPGETQYF; cdr3_nt: TGTGCCAGCAGATCTACGCCGGGACTGCCCGGGGAGACCCAGTACTTC
v_call: TRBV7-9; j_call: TRBJ1-1; d_call: -; clone_size: many; cdr3_aa: CASSPSTEAFF; cdr3_nt: TGTGCCAGCAGTCCTAGCACTGAAGCTTTCTTT
v_call: TRBV27; j_call: TRBJ2-3; d_call: -; clone_size: -; cdr3_aa: CASSYGLGRDTQYF; cdr3_nt: TGTGCCAGCAGTTACGGCTTGGGTAGGGATACGCAGTATTTT
v_call: TRBV20-1; j_call: TRBJ1-4; d_call: -; clone_size: medium-sized; cdr3_aa: CSARDGENEKLFF; cdr3_nt: TGCAGTGCTAGAGACGGGGAGAATGAAAAACTGTTTTTT